This entry lists 19 T cell receptor beta chains sequenced from one sample in a study of cytomegalovirus exposure and HLA in healthy donors. 13 Jbeta primers and 60 Vbeta primers were used for the PCR. The protocol was immunoSEQ multiplex PCR, while the TCRdb copy is restricted to in-frame clones and leaves out a portion. This table has over 65,000 clones, around 80% appearing once. The specimen sequenced was PBMCs. These receptor sequences come from a woman in her twenties or thirties in good health and CMV-seropositive.

The rearrangement joins TRBV27 to TRBJ2-3; TRBD2 might be the D (6 bases). Looked up from germline, CDR1 is MNHEY and CDR2 is SMNVEV (reference sequence). CDR3 size: 16 residues. V was trimmed by 1 base and J by 1 base, leaving 12 bases between them. The CDR3 protein is CASSLLASDRTDTQYF. DNA for the CDR3: TGTGCCAGCAGTTTATTGGCTAGCGACCGCACAGATACGCAGTATTTT.

Concerning this clone: Other DNA sequences in the same sample also yield this CDR3. The rearrangement joins TRBV7-9 to TRBJ1-5; maybe TRBD1 (6 bases). Germline V gives CDR1 SEHNR, CDR2 FQNEAQ (reference sequence). The CDR3 covers 14 residues. V was clipped by 4 bases and J by 0 bases, with 7 bases between them. DNA of the CDR3: TGTGCCAGCAGCTCGGACAGTAGCAATCAGCCCCAGCATTTT. Its protein is CASSSDSSNQPQHF.

The chain uses TRBV11-3 and TRBJ1-6; 7 nucleotides align to TRBD1. This CDR3 has 17 residues. The ends lost 4 bases at V and 5 bases at J; junction bases unmatched: 11. Germline CDR1 SGHNT, CDR2 YENEEA. CDR3 bases: TGTGCCAGCAGCTCCAATCGGACAGGTTTTAATAATTCACCCCTCCACTTT. Amino acids: CASSSNRTGFNNSPLHF.

The V gene is TRBV7-2, the J gene TRBJ1-1; 7 bases align to TRBD1. Trimming took 4 bases from V and 4 from J; bases not matched to a gene: 6. This CDR3 contains 14 residues. CDR1 SGHTA and CDR2 FQGNSA come from the germline V gene. The CDR3 sequence: CASSYRQGGTEAFF. The CDR3 DNA follows: TGTGCCAGCAGCTACAGACAGGGTGGCACTGAAGCTTTCTTT.

The chain combines TRBV10-2 with TRBJ2-4; TRBD2 matches at 7 bases. Germline V gives CDR1 WSHSY, CDR2 SAAADI. The CDR3 extends over 16 amino acids. The V gene end was trimmed by 2 bases and the J gene end by 5 bases; junction bases not matched to a gene: 9. The chain's CDR3 is CASSEPRTRMENIQYF. The CDR3 DNA reads as TGCGCCAGCAGTGAGCCCAGGACTAGGATGGAAAACATTCAGTACTTC.

J is TRBJ2-7 and V is TRBV15, with TRBD2 matching 8 bases. V gave up 0 bases and J gave up 0 bases; unmatched junction bases: 4. Germline CDR1 is LNHNV and CDR2 is YYDKDF (reference sequence). The CDR3 sequence is 16 residues long. CDR3 coding DNA: TGTGCCACCAGCAGAGAGGCAGGGACTAGCTCCTACGAGCAGTACTTC. This encodes CATSREAGTSSYEQYF.

This clone occurred once. The chain combines TRBV7-2 with TRBJ2-2; no reliable D call. With 2 bases removed from V and 2 bases from J, the gap between germline ends came to 12 bases. CDR3 size: 16 residues. The V gene's germline CDR1 is SGHTA and CDR2 FQGNSA. The CDR3 spells CASSLSQPGNTGELFF. The CDR3 DNA reads TGTGCCAGCAGCTTATCCCAGCCGGGTAACACCGGGGAGCTGTTTTTT.

The chain uses TRBV9 and TRBJ2-3; possibly TRBD2 for D (6 bases). There are 15 residues in the CDR3. V was trimmed by 4 bases and J by 3 bases, leaving 15 bases between them. Germline CDR1 SGDLS, CDR2 YYNGEE. CDR3 sequence: CASSIQAGSTDTQYF. CDR3 DNA: TGTGCCAGCAGCATCCAAGCGGGCTCAACAGATACGCAGTATTTT.

The table lists this clone with a few counts. This chain joins TRBV6-1 and TRBJ1-3, with 7 bases identical to TRBD1. The CDR3 has 15 residues. The V segment lost 5 bases and the J segment 0 bases; nucleotides outside the gene matches: 4. Germline CDR1 is MNHNS and CDR2 is SASEGT. As DNA, the CDR3 is TGTGCCAGCAGTCCTACAGGGGACTCTGGAAACACCATATATTTT. Translated: CASSPTGDSGNTIYF.

This chain's CDR3 is CASSLGGGNGYTF. The CDR3 DNA is TGTGCCAGCAGTTTAGGAGGCGGGAATGGCTACACCTTC. The rearrangement joins TRBV27 to TRBJ1-2; D remains ambiguous. CDR3 length: 13 residues. V was cut by 2 bases and J by 6 bases, with 10 bases left in between. Germline CDR1 reads MNHEY; CDR2 reads SMNVEV (reference sequence).

J is TRBJ2-5 and V is TRBV2, with a weak D call TRBD2 (6 bases). Between the trimmed V and J ends, which lost 2 bases and 5 bases, there was a span of 15 bases. Germline CDR1 and CDR2: SNHLY and FYNNEI. The CDR3 is made up of 15 amino acids. For the CDR3, the DNA is TGTGCCAGCAGTGAAAACGGGATAGCGGTGGAGACCCAGTACTTC. This encodes CASSENGIAVETQYF.

This chain connects TRBV23-1 to TRBJ2-7; the D gene is possibly TRBD1 (6 bases). TRBV23-1 has ORF status, its function being uncertain. Trimming removed 6 bases at V and 3 bases at J, with 15 bases between. This CDR3 contains 14 residues. CDR3 DNA sequence: TGCGCCAGCAGGCCCGGAGCGACAGGCTACGAGCAGTACTTC. It translates to CASRPGATGYEQYF.

J is TRBJ1-1 and V is TRBV6-4; D is ambiguous. V lost 0 bases and J 10 bases, leaving 15 bases between the germline ends. Germline values: CDR1 MRHNA, CDR2 SNTAGT. This CDR3 has 14 amino acids. The CDR3 sequence: CASSDSEGTRGAFF. CDR3 DNA: TGTGCCAGCAGTGACTCGGAGGGAACACGTGGAGCTTTCTTT.

This rearrangement joins TRBV25-1 to TRBJ2-7; D remains unclear. Germline V gives CDR1 MGHDK, CDR2 SYGVNS. Between the trimmed V and J ends, which lost 2 bases and 6 bases, there was a span of 14 bases. The CDR3 is 14 amino acids. The CDR3 sequence: CASSETPPEAEQYF. DNA for the CDR3: TGTGCCAGCAGTGAAACCCCACCTGAGGCCGAGCAGTACTTC.

The chain couples TRBV9 to TRBJ1-6; a weak D match, TRBD1 (5 bases). This CDR3 comprises 17 residues. The germline gives CDR1 SGDLS, CDR2 YYNGEE. V dropped 0 bases and J dropped 10 bases, with 20 bases sitting between them. The DNA of the CDR3 is TGTGCCAGCAGCGTAGAGGCCGGGGGAGGCTCAGGGTCACCCCTCCACTTT. This gives the protein CASSVEAGGGSGSPLHF.

This clone was counted once. This chain connects TRBV30 to TRBJ1-6; D remains unclear. The CDR3 has 13 residues. Trimming pared 1 base from V and 4 bases from J, leaving 5 bases between. CDR1 and CDR2 (germline): GTSNPN, SVGIG (reference sequence). CDR3 in DNA: TGTGCCTGGAGTGCCACTTATAATTCACCCCTCCACTTT. Protein sequence: CAWSATYNSPLHF.

The chain uses TRBV6-6 and TRBJ1-3, with TRBD1 as a possible D gene (6 bases). Between the trimmed V and J ends, which lost 8 bases and 4 bases, there was a span of 12 bases. CDR3 size: 13 residues. The germline CDR1 and CDR2 sequences are MNHNY and SVGAGI (reference sequence). The CDR3 here is CASQGRAGNTIYF. The CDR3 nucleotides read TGTGCCAGCCAGGGGAGGGCCGGAAACACCATATATTTT.

The V call is TRBV27, the J call TRBJ2-7; 10 bases are shared with TRBD2. The J segment lost 1 base and the V segment lost 3 bases, leaving 3 bases of the junction unmatched. Germline V gene lookup returns CDR1 MNHEY and CDR2 SMNVEV (reference sequence). There are 15 residues in the CDR3. CDR3: CASSFVAGGSYEQYF. The CDR3 DNA follows: TGTGCCAGCAGTTTTGTAGCGGGAGGTTCCTACGAGCAGTACTTC.

The rearrangement joins TRBV29-1 to TRBJ1-2; the D is unclear. Germline V gene lookup returns CDR1 SQVTM and CDR2 ANQGSEA. Trimming pared 6 bases from V and 1 base from J, leaving 9 bases between. This CDR3 has 12 amino acids. In nucleotides, the CDR3 is TGCAGCGTGGAAAGAGATAACTATGGCTACACCTTC. It yields the protein CSVERDNYGYTF.